These T cell receptor beta chains were read from a single sample in a study of T cell responses to AZD1222 COVID-19 vaccine. Sequencing used immunoSEQ multiplex PCR; TCRdb keeps in-frame clones, though not all of them. Here the sample spans around 140,000 clones, approximately 91% being singletons. The material was peripheral blood, obtained on day 0 of AZD1222 vaccination. The receptors were sampled from an adult in good health. Both conserved end residues are trimmed from each CDR3. Each record gives: V gene, clone size, CDR3 length, J gene, CDR3 protein. Expanded clones get a size class; other rows say once, few or many, or leave the size out.

TRBV7-3,-,16,TRBJ2-2,ASSHKRLAGGHNGELF
TRBV7-8,-,9,TRBJ1-1,ASSQDSEAF
TRBV6-6,-,13,TRBJ2-1,ASSYSGGAYNEQF
TRBV9,-,16,TRBJ2-3,ASSEWGLAGGRGDTQY
TRBV18,-,13,TRBJ2-7,ASSPTEGAMGEQY
TRBV11-2,-,15,TRBJ1-5,ASSLVLGTGACQPQH
TRBV9,few,12,TRBJ2-1,ASSVYMAYNEQF
TRBV30,-,10,TRBJ1-3,AWQLSGNTIY
TRBV6-4,-,16,TRBJ1-3,ASSDSGPSLRPGNTIY
TRBV20-1,-,9,TRBJ1-1,SANQNTEAF
TRBV29-1,-,12,TRBJ1-2,SVTPPGQVYGYT
TRBV19,-,12,TRBJ1-5,ASKRTEKHQPQH
TRBV29-1,-,11,TRBJ2-7,SVWGDRPYEQY
TRBV5-6,-,12,TRBJ1-4,ASSREGLDEKLF
TRBV9,-,15,TRBJ2-1,ASSVAPEGLARGEQF
TRBV28,-,14,TRBJ2-5,ASSFQGRVGRETQY
TRBV18,-,11,TRBJ1-2,ASSLGTSYGYT
TRBV6-5,-,13,TRBJ1-5,ASSYSGGSNQPQH
TRBV30,-,10,TRBJ1-2,AWTGDNYGYT
TRBV7-3,-,11,TRBJ1-1,ASSLRGETEAF
TRBV7-9,-,10,TRBJ1-1,ASSLWGQKAF
TRBV10-1,-,10,TRBJ1-1,AGVWGRTEAF
TRBV19,-,11,TRBJ1-2,ASSTPTGSGYT
TRBV13,-,17,TRBJ2-7,ASSSRLIGKGYSSYEQY
TRBV2,-,14,TRBJ1-2,ASSDISRTSTYGYT
TRBV7-2,-,12,TRBJ2-7,ASSLEARGSEQY
TRBV28,-,12,TRBJ2-3,ASSFPLGTDTQY
TRBV6-5,-,9,TRBJ2-1,ASLGRSEQF
TRBV3-1/TRBV3-2,-,12,TRBJ2-7,ASIGGSTAGEQY
TRBV11-2,-,13,TRBJ2-7,ASSLVSDTFYEQY
TRBV6-5,-,13,TRBJ2-6,ASRVQQGGANVLT
TRBV7-3,-,14,TRBJ1-1,ASSLKGPPGGTEAF
TRBV27,-,13,TRBJ2-7,ASSTWVALPYEQY
TRBV6-5,-,11,TRBJ1-1,ASSYDSNTEAF
TRBV7-2,-,14,TRBJ2-2,ASSLIGLADTGELF
TRBV19,-,12,TRBJ1-1,ASSIRGSGTEAF
TRBV6-6,few,13,TRBJ2-4,ASSYRTVAKNIQY
TRBV6-2/TRBV6-3,-,11,TRBJ1-2,ASSYPVGNGYT
TRBV5-1,few,13,TRBJ2-6,ASGQGVSGANVLT
TRBV4-3,once,14,TRBJ2-1,ASSQGLAGRYNEQF
TRBV12-3/TRBV12-4,-,11,TRBJ1-3,ASKPFLGNTIY
TRBV7-2,-,16,TRBJ2-7,ASSLERPSGRRPYEQY
TRBV30,-,16,TRBJ1-4,AWSVIVTAKIGTEKLF
TRBV9,-,14,TRBJ2-5,ASSPEGQGAVETQY
TRBV7-9,-,13,TRBJ1-2,ASSSPRGVNYGYT
TRBV18,-,14,TRBJ2-1,ASSPMTGGSGNEQF